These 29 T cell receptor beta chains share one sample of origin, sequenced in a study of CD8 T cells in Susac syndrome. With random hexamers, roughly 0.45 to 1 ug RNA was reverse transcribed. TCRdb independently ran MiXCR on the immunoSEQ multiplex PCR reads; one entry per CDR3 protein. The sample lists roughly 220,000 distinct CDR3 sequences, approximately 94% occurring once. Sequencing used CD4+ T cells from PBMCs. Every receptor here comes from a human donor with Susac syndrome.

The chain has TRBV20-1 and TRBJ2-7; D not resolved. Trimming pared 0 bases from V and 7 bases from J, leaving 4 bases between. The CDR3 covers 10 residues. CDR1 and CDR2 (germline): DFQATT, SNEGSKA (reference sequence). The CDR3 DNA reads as TGCAGTGCTAGAGAGAGGGAGCAGTACTTC. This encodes CSAREREQYF.

The DNA of the CDR3 is TGCAGTGCTAGAATGGGACAGGCCAATCAGCCCCAGCATTTT. Residues: CSARMGQANQPQHF. The V gene is TRBV20-1, the J gene TRBJ1-5, with 8 bases aligning to TRBD1. Germline assignment: CDR1 DFQATT and CDR2 SNEGSKA (reference sequence). Trimming removed 2 bases from V and 3 bases from J; junction bases left unmatched: 3. The CDR3 is 14 residues long.

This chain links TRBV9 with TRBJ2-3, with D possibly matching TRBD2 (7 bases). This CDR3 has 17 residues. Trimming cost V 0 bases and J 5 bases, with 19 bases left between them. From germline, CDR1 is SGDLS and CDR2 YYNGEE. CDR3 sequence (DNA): TGTGCCAGCAGCGTAGCTACGGCGGGGGCCCCAGGAGATACGCAGTATTTT. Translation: CASSVATAGAPGDTQYF.

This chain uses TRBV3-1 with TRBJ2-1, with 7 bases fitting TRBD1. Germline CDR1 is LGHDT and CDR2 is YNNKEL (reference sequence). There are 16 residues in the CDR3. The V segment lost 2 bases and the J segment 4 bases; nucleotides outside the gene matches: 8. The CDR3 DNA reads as TGTGCCAGCAGCCAAAACCCGGGACAGAGGTACAATGAGCAGTTCTTC. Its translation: CASSQNPGQRYNEQFF.

CDR3 residues: CASSWTGFSYEQYF. CDR3 sequence (DNA): TGCGCCAGCAGCTGGACAGGTTTCTCCTACGAGCAGTACTTC. The V gene is TRBV5-1, the J gene TRBJ2-7, with TRBD1 identical over 7 bases. The length of the CDR3 is 14 residues. Looked up from germline, CDR1 is SGHRS and CDR2 is YFSETQ. Losses at the gene ends were 3 bases for V and 0 bases for J; bases not matched to a gene: 3.

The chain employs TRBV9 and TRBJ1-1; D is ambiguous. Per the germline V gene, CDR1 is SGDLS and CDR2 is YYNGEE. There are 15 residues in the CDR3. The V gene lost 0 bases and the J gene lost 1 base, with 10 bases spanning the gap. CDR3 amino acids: CASSVEGQWNTEAFF. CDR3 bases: TGTGCCAGCAGCGTAGAGGGTCAGTGGAACACTGAAGCTTTCTTT. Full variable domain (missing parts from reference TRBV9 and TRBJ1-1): DSGVTQTPKHLITATGQRVTLRCSPRSGDLSVYWYQQSLDQGLQFLIQYYNGEERAKGNILERFSAQQFPDLHSELNLSSLELGDSALYFCASSVEGQWNTEAFFGQGTRLTVV.

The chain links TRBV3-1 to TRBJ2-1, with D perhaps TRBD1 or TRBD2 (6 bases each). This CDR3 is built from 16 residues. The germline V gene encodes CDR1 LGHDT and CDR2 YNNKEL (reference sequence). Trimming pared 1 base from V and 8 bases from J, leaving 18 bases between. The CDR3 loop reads CASSQVFSGEAHEQFF. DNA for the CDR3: TGTGCCAGCAGCCAAGTTTTTTCAGGGGAGGCACATGAGCAGTTCTTC.

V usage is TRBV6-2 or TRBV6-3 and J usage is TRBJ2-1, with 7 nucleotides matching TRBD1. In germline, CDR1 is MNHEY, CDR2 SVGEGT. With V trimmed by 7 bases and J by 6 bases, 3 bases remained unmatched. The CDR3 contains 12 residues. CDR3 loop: CASNRDSNEQFF. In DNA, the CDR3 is TGTGCCAGCAACCGGGACAGCAATGAGCAGTTCTTC.

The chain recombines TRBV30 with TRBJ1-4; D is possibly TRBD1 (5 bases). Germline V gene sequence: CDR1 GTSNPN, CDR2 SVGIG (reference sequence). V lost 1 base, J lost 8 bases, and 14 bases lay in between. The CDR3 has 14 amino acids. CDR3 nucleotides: TGTGCCTGGAGTGGTGGCAGGGAGTGGGAAAAACTGTTTTTT. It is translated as CAWSGGREWEKLFF.

Here the CDR3 DNA reads TGTGCCAGCAGTGTAACCGGGACAGGCGTCACAGATACGCAGTATTTT. Protein product: CASSVTGTGVTDTQYF. This chain joins TRBV6-1 and TRBJ2-3, with TRBD1 matching over 8 bases. The CDR3 length is 16 residues. Germline values: CDR1 MNHNS, CDR2 SASEGT. Trimming at V came to 4 bases and at J to 2 bases, leaving 8 bases not matched to a gene.

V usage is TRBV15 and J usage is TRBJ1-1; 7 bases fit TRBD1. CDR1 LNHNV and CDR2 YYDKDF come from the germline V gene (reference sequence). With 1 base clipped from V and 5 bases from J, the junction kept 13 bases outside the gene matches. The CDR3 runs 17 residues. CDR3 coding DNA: TGTGCCACCAGCAGAGTGCCCCAAGCGCAGGGGGAAACTGAAGCTTTCTTT. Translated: CATSRVPQAQGETEAFF.

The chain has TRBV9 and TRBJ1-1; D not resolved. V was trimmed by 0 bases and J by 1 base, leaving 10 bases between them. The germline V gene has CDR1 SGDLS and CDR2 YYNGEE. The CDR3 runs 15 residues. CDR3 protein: CASSVGIEENTEAFF. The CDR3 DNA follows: TGTGCCAGCAGCGTAGGAATCGAGGAGAACACTGAAGCTTTCTTT. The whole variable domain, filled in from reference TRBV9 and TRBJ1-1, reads DSGVTQTPKHLITATGQRVTLRCSPRSGDLSVYWYQQSLDQGLQFLIQYYNGEERAKGNILERFSAQQFPDLHSELNLSSLELGDSALYFCASSVGIEENTEAFFGQGTRLTVV.

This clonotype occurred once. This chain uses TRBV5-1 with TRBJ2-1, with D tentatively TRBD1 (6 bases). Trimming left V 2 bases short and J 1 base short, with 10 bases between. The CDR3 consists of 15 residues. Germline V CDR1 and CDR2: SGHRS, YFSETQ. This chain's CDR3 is CASSFQGLSYNEQFF. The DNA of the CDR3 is TGCGCCAGCAGCTTCCAGGGGTTATCCTACAATGAGCAGTTCTTC.

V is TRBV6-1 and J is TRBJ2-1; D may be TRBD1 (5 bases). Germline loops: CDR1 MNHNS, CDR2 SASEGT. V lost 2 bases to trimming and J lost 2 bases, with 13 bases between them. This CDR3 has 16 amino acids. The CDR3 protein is CASSEMIQVTYNEQFF. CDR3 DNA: TGTGCCAGCAGTGAAATGATACAGGTTACCTACAATGAGCAGTTCTTC.

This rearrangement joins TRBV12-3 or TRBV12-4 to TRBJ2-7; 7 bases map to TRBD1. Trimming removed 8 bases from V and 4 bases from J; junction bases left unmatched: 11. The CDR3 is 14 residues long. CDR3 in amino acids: CASCTRQGCYEQYF. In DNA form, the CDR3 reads TGTGCCAGCTGCACTAGACAGGGTTGTTACGAGCAGTACTTC.

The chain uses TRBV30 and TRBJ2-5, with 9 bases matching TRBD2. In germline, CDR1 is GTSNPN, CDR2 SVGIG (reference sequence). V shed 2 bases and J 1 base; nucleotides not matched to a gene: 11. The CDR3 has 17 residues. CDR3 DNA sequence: TGTGCCTGGAGTCCCCCCGGGCTTAGCGGGGGCCAAGAGACCCAGTACTTC. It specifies CAWSPPGLSGGQETQYF.

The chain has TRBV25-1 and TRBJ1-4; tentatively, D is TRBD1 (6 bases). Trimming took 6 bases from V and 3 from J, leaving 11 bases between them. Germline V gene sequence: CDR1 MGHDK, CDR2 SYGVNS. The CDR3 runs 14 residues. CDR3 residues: CASSFQGSNEKLFF. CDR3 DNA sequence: TGTGCCAGCAGCTTTCAGGGGTCTAATGAAAAACTGTTTTTT.

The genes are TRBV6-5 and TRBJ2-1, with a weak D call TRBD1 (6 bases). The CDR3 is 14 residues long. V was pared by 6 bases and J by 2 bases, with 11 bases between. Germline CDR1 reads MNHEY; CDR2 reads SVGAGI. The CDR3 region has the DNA TGTGCCAGCAGATCCGGGACAACCTACAATGAGCAGTTCTTC. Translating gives CASRSGTTYNEQFF.

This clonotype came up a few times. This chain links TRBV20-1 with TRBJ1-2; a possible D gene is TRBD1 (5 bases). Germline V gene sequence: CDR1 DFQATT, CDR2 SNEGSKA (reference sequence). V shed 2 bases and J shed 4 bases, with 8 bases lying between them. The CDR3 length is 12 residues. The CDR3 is CSARPDSYGYTF. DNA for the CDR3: TGCAGTGCTAGACCCGACAGCTATGGCTACACCTTC.

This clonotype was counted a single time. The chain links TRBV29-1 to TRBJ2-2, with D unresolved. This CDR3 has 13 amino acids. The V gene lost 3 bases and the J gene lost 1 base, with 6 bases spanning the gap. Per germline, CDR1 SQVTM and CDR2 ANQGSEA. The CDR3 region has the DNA TGCAGCGTTGAGCCAGGGAACACCGGGGAGCTGTTTTTT. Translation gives CSVEPGNTGELFF.

CDR3 protein: CASSDSGTPETQYF. As DNA, the CDR3 is TGTGCCAGCAGCGATTCCGGGACGCCGGAGACCCAGTACTTC. The chain is built from TRBV9 and TRBJ2-5, with D tentatively TRBD1 or TRBD2 (5 bases each). The V and J ends lost 3 bases and 5 bases respectively, with 14 bases between them. The CDR3 is 14 amino acids. Germline CDR1 is SGDLS and CDR2 is YYNGEE.

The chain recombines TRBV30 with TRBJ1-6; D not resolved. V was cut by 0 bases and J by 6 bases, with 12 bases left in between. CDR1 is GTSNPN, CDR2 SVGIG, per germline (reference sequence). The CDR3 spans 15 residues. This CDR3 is CAWSVYRTGNSPLHF. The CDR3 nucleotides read TGTGCCTGGAGTGTATATAGGACGGGTAATTCACCCCTCCACTTT.

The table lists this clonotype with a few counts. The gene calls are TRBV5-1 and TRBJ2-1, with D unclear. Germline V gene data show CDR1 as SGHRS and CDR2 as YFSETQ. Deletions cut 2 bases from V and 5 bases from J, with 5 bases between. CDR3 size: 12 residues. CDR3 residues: CASSFQNNEQFF. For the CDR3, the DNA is TGCGCCAGCAGCTTTCAGAACAATGAGCAGTTCTTC.

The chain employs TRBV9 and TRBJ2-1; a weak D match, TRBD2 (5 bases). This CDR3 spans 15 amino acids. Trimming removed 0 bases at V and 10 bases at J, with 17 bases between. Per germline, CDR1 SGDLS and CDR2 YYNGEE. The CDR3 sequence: CASSVVSDVLNEQFF. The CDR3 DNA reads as TGTGCCAGCAGCGTAGTTAGCGACGTCTTGAACGAGCAGTTCTTC.

CDR3 in DNA: TGTGCCAGCAGCTTACCGGGCGCAGATACGCAGTATTTT. It is translated as CASSLPGADTQYF. The chain combines TRBV11-3 with TRBJ2-3; unclear D gene. CDR1 is SGHNT, CDR2 YENEEA, per germline. Trimming removed 2 bases at V and 4 bases at J, with 7 bases between. This CDR3 comprises 13 residues.

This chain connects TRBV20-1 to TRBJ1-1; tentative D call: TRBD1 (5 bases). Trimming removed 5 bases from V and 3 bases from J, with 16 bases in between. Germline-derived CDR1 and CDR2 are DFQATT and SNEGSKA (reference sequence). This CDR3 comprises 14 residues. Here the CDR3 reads CSAETRVGDTEAFF. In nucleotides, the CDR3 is TGCAGTGCTGAAACGAGGGTGGGGGACACTGAAGCTTTCTTT.

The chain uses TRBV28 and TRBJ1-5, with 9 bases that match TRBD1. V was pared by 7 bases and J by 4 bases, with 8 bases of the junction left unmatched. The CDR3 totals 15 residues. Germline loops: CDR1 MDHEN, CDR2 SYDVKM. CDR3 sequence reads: CASTAQGAWNQPQHF. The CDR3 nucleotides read TGTGCCAGCACTGCACAGGGGGCATGGAATCAGCCCCAGCATTTT.

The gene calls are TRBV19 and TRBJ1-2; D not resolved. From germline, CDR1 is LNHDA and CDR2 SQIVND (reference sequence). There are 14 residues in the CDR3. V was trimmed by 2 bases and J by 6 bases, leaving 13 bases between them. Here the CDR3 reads CASSIRAEPNGYTF. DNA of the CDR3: TGTGCCAGTAGTATACGGGCAGAACCCAATGGCTACACCTTC.

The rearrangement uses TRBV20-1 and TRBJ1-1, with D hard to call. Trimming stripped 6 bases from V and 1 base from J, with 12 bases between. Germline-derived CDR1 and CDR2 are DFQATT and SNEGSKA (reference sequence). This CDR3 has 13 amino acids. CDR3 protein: CSAKWRTNTEAFF. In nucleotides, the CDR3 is TGCAGTGCCAAGTGGCGAACGAACACTGAAGCTTTCTTT.